These T cell receptor beta chains were read from a single sample in a study of post-analysis software for immune sequencing data. TCRdb reprocessed the PCR reads with MiXCR, giving one entry per CDR3 protein. The top ten clones hold roughly 12% of a sample with about 460,000 distinct CDR3 sequences, roughly 45% of them seen once. Sequencing used blood. All receptors derive from a girl aged 5 to 17 with multiple sclerosis. CDR3s include the opening cysteine and the closing phenylalanine or tryptophan. The D gene is left open where the match is weak. Part of the rows lack a size; the others show once, few, many or a class for expanded clones.

cdr3_nt	cdr3_aa	clone_size	v_call	j_call	d_call
TGCGCCAGCAGTTCCAACCCGGGACAGGCCAACACAGATACGCAGTATTTT	CASSSNPGQANTDTQYF	.	TRBV5-1	TRBJ2-3	TRBD1
TGTGCCAGCGGTCCGATCGGACAGGACTCCTACGAGCAGTACTTC	CASGPIGQDSYEQYF	.	TRBV7-2	TRBJ2-7	TRBD1
TGTGCCAGCAGTGACTGGAGCTCCTATAATTCACCCCTCCACTTT	CASSDWSSYNSPLHF	once	TRBV6-1	TRBJ1-6	.
TGTGCCAGCAGTTTGACAGGGGGCGGCAGGACTGAAGCTTTCTTT	CASSLTGGGRTEAFF	.	TRBV12-3/TRBV12-4	TRBJ1-1	TRBD1
TGTGCCAGCAGCTCCCCGGGACAATACAATGAGCAGTTCTTC	CASSSPGQYNEQFF	.	TRBV7-3	TRBJ2-1	.
TGTGCCAGCAGGCTCAGTAGCGGGAGAGGGTACGAGCAGTACTTC	CASRLSSGRGYEQYF	.	TRBV12-3/TRBV12-4	TRBJ2-7	TRBD2
TGTGCCAGCAGCCGGGCAGGGGGCGTGAATGAGCAGTTCTTC	CASSRAGGVNEQFF	.	TRBV3-1	TRBJ2-1	TRBD1
TGTGCCAGCAGTTTACAGAGCTCCTACGAGCAGTACTTC	CASSLQSSYEQYF	many	TRBV27	TRBJ2-7	.
TGTGCCAGCAGCCCGCTGGGGGGGATGAACACTGAAGCTTTCTTT	CASSPLGGMNTEAFF	.	TRBV7-3	TRBJ1-1	.
TGTGCCAGCAACGATCTAGTTGGACGGGGAGTCTATGGCTACACCTTC	CASNDLVGRGVYGYTF	.	TRBV6-2/TRBV6-3	TRBJ1-2	.
TGCGCCAGCAGCTTGTGCAGGACAGGGGGCTGCACTGAAGCTTTCTTT	CASSLCRTGGCTEAFF	.	TRBV5-1	TRBJ1-1	TRBD1
TGCGCCAGCACTCAACAGGCTGATTATGGCTACACCTTC	CASTQQADYGYTF	once	TRBV10-2	TRBJ1-2	.
TGTGCCAGCAGCCCCGGACAGGGCGTTGAAGCTTTCTTT	CASSPGQGVEAFF	.	TRBV9	TRBJ1-1	TRBD1
TGTGCCATCAGCCCCGATAGGGAAAAACTGTTTTTT	CAISPDREKLFF	.	TRBV10-3	TRBJ1-4	.
TGCGCCAGCAGCTTAACAACCCCCTACGAGCAGTACTTC	CASSLTTPYEQYF	few	TRBV5-1	TRBJ2-7	.
TGTGCCAGCAGCACCCCGCGTGGGGAGCAGTTCTTC	CASSTPRGEQFF	once	TRBV7-3	TRBJ2-1	.
TGTGCCAGCAGTGAAGCGGCAGGGGGTAGTGGCTACACCTTC	CASSEAAGGSGYTF	.	TRBV6-1	TRBJ1-2	TRBD1
TGTGCCAGCAGTGAACCGGGAGCTGTAAATGAAAAACTGTTTTTT	CASSEPGAVNEKLFF	.	TRBV6-1	TRBJ1-4	.
TGTGCCAGCAGTTTAGGAGTAAATCCTGGAAACATTCAGTACTTC	CASSLGVNPGNIQYF	.	TRBV12-3/TRBV12-4	TRBJ2-4	.
TGTGCCAGCAGTTTTAATACAGGGAGCAACGAGCAGTACTTC	CASSFNTGSNEQYF	once	TRBV27	TRBJ2-7	.
TGCAGTGCTAGTAAGCGGGCTAGCTCTGCAGAGCAGTACTTC	CSASKRASSAEQYF	.	TRBV20-1	TRBJ2-7	.
TGTGCCTGGAGTGTAGCGGGGGATGAGCAGTTCTTC	CAWSVAGDEQFF	.	TRBV30	TRBJ2-1	TRBD2
TGCAGCGTCGCGGGGATTCAAGAGACCCAGTACTTC	CSVAGIQETQYF	.	TRBV29-1	TRBJ2-5	.
TGCAGTGCACCCGCAGGGCTGTCGACTGAAGCTTTCTTT	CSAPAGLSTEAFF	.	TRBV20-1	TRBJ1-1	.
TGTGCCAGCAGTCTCCCAGGGGCCGGCACTGAAGCTTTCTTT	CASSLPGAGTEAFF	.	TRBV27	TRBJ1-1	.
TGTGCCAGCAGCCCCCGGACTAGCGGGAGGAACGAGCAGTACTTC	CASSPRTSGRNEQYF	.	TRBV27	TRBJ2-7	TRBD2